This T cell receptor beta chain was obtained from a study of CD8 T cells in ankylosing spondylitis. Broader study findings: Clones linked to disease were reported to show significant enrichment in matched ankylosing spondylitis synovial fluid. Ankylosing spondylitis blood appeared to carry a characteristic TCR beta motif of roughly eight highly homologous variants. Reports of some motif variants in reactive arthritis synovial fluid and blood predate this one. Researchers report that disease-linked clones proved CD8+ and relatively rare in peripheral blood.

V was clipped by 5 bases and J by 7 bases, with 9 bases between them. Germline-derived CDR1 and CDR2 are SGHAT and FQDESV (reference sequence). This CDR3 has 11 amino acids. Each TCR beta library was made by quantitative 5'-RACE that incorporated molecular barcodes. TCRdb ran MiXCR on the 5' RACE reads and lists one entry per CDR3 protein. The sample lists a few hundred thousand distinct CDR3 sequences, around 7.9% occurring once. Concerning this clonotype: Its specificity is not known.

The source of this sequence is a male donor with ankylosing spondylitis. This rearrangement joins TRBV11-1 to TRBJ2-7; possibly TRBD1 for D (6 bases). Sequences were obtained from blood, either unsorted or a sorted T cell fraction (not recorded which). The CDR3 here is CASSRGQEQYF. The CDR3 DNA reads as TGTGCCAGCAGCCGAGGACAGGAGCAGTACTTC.